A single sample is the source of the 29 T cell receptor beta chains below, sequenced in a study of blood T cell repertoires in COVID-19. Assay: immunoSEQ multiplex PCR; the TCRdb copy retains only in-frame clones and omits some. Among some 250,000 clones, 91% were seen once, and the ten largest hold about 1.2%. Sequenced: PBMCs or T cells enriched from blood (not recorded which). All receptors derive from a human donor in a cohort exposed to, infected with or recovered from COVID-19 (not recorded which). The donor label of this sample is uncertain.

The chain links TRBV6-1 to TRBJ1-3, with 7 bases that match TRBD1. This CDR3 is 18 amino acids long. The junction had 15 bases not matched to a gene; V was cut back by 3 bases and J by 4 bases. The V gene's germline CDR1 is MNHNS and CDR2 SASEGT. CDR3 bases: TGTGCCAGCAGTGATGACAGGGTGCGAGTCGGACCCGGAAACACCATATATTTT. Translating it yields CASSDDRVRVGPGNTIYF.

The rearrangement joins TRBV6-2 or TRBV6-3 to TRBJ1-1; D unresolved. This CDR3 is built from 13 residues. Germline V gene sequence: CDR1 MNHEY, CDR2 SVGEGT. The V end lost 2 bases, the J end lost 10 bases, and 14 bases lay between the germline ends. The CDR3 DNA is TGTGCCAGCAGTTACGTCGGTCACTATCGAGCTTTCTTT. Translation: CASSYVGHYRAFF.

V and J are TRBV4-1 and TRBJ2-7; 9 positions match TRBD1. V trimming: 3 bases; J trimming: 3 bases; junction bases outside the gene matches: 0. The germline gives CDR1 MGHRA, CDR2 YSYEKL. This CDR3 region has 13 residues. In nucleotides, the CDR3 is TGCGCCAGCAGCCAGACAGGGGGCTACGAGCAGTACTTC. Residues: CASSQTGGYEQYF.

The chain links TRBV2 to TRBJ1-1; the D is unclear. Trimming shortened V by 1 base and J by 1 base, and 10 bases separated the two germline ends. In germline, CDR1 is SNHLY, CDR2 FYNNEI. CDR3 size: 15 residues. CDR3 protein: CASSEGTSRNTEAFF. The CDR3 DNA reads TGTGCCAGCAGTGAAGGGACTTCGCGGAACACTGAAGCTTTCTTT.

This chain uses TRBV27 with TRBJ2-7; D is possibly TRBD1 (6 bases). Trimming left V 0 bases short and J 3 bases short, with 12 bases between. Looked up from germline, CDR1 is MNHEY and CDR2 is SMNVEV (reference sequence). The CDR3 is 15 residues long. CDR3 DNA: TGTGCCAGCAGTTTATCGTTTGGGGGCTTCTACGAGCAGTACTTC. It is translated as CASSLSFGGFYEQYF.

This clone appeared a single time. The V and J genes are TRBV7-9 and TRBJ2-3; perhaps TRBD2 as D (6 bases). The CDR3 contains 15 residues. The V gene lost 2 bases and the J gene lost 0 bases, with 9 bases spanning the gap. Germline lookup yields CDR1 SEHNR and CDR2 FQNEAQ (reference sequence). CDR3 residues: CASSLSSGSTDTQYF. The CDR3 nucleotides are TGTGCCAGCAGCTTAAGTAGCGGTAGCACAGATACGCAGTATTTT.

This CDR3 reads CASSIDRRQEAFF. CDR3 bases: TGTGCCAGTAGTATAGATCGGAGACAGGAGGCTTTCTTT. This chain uses TRBV19 with TRBJ1-1, with a possible D match to TRBD1 (6 bases). The V end lost 0 bases, the J end lost 11 bases, and 13 bases lay between the germline ends. CDR1 and CDR2 (germline): LNHDA, SQIVND (reference sequence). There are 13 residues in the CDR3.

The CDR3 loop reads CASSQAGTGKYEQYF. DNA for the CDR3: TGTGCCAGCAGCCAGGCCGGGACAGGGAAATACGAGCAGTACTTC. The chain joins TRBV14 to TRBJ2-7; 9 nucleotides agree with TRBD1. CDR1 SGHDN and CDR2 FVKESK come from the germline V gene. The length of the CDR3 is 15 residues. The V gene end was trimmed by 3 bases and the J gene end by 4 bases; junction bases not matched to a gene: 7.

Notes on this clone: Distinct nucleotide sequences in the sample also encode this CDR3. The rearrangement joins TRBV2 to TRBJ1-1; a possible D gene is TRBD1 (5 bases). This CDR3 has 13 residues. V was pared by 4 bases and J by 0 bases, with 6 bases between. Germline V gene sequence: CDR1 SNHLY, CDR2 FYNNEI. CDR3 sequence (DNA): TGTGCCAGCAGTGGACAGCTGAACACTGAAGCTTTCTTT. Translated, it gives CASSGQLNTEAFF.

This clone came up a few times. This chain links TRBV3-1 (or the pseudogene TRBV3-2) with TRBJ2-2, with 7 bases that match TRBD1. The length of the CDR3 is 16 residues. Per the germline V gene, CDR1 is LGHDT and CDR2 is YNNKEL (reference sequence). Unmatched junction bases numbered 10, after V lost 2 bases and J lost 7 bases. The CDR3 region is CASSQSSGGRIGELFF. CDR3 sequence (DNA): TGTGCCAGCAGCCAATCCTCAGGGGGAAGGATCGGGGAGCTGTTTTTT.

The CDR3 bases are TGTGCCAGCAGTGATCGGGACAGACTATACGAGCAGTACTTC. Translated, it gives CASSDRDRLYEQYF. This chain links TRBV25-1 with TRBJ2-7; 7 bases line up with TRBD1. Germline V gene sequence: CDR1 MGHDK, CDR2 SYGVNS. The J segment lost 4 bases and the V segment lost 3 bases, leaving 6 bases of the junction unmatched. The CDR3 has 14 residues.

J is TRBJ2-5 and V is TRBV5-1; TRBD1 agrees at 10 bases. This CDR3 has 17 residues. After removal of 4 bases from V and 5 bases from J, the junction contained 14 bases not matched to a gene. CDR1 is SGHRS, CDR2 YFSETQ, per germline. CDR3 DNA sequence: TGCGCCAGCAGCCCGAAAGCCGGGACAGGGGTTTTGGAGACCCAGTACTTC. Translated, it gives CASSPKAGTGVLETQYF.

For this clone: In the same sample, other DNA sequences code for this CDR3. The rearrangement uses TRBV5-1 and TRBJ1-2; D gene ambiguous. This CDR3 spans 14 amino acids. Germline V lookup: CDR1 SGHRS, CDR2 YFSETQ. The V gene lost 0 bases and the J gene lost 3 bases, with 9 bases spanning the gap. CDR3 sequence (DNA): TGCGCCAGCAGCTTGGGCAGTTTTTACTATGGCTACACCTTC. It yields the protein CASSLGSFYYGYTF.

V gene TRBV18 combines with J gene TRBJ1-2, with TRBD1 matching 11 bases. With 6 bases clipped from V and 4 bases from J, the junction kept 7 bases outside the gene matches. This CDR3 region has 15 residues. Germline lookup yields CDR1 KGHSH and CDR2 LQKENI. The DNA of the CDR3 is TGTGCCAGCTCGCGAGGACAGGGGGCGTCCTATGGCTACACCTTC. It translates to CASSRGQGASYGYTF.

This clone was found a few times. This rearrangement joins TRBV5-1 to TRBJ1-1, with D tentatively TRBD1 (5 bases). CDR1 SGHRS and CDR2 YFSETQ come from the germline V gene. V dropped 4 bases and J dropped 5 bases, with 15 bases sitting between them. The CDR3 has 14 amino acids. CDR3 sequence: CASSGAGRRTEAFF. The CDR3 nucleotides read TGCGCCAGCAGCGGGGCTGGGAGGAGAACTGAAGCTTTCTTT. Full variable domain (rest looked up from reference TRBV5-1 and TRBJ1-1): KAGVTQTPRYLIKTRGQQVTLSCSPISGHRSVSWYQQTPGQGLQFLFEYFSETQRNKGNFPGRFSGRQFSNSRSEMNVSTLELGDSALYLCASSGAGRRTEAFFGQGTRLTVV.

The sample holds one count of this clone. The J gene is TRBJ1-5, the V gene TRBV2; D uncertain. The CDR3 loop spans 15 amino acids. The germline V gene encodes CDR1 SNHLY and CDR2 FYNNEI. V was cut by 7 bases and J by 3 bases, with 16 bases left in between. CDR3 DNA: TGTGCCAGCATTTCAACAGCCGATATCAATCAGCCCCAGCATTTT. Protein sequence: CASISTADINQPQHF.

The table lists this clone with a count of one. The CDR3 spells CASSVAGGRQETQYF. The CDR3 nucleotides are TGTGCCAGCAGCGTAGCGGGGGGCCGCCAAGAGACCCAGTACTTC. The chain couples TRBV9 to TRBJ2-5, with D perhaps matching TRBD2 (7 bases). Germline CDR1 SGDLS, CDR2 YYNGEE. The V and J ends lost 0 bases and 1 base respectively, with 10 bases between them. The length of the CDR3 is 15 residues.

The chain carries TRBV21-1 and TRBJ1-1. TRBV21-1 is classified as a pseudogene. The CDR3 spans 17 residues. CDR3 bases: TGTGCCAGCAGCAAAGGCCGCCCCCGGGAGACACTATTGGAAGCTTTCTTT. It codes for CASSKGRPRETLLEAFF.

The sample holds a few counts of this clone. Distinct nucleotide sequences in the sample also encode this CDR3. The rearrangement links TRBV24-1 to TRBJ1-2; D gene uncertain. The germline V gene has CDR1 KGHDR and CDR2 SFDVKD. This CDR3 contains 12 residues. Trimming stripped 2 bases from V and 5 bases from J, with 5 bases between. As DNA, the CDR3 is TGTGCCACCAGTGATTACAGTTATGGCTACACCTTC. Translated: CATSDYSYGYTF.

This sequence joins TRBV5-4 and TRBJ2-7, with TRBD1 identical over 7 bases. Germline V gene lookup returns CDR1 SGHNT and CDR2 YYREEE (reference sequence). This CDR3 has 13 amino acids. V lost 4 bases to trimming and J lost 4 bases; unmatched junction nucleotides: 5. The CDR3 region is CASSPNRGYEQYF. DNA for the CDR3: TGTGCCAGCAGCCCAAACAGGGGTTACGAGCAGTACTTC.

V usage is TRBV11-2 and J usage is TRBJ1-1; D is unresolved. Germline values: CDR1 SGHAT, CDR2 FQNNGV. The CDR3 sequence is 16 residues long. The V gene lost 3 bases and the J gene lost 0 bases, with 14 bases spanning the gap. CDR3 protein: CASSFRSGNMNTEAFF. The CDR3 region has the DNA TGTGCCAGCAGCTTTCGATCGGGAAACATGAACACTGAAGCTTTCTTT.

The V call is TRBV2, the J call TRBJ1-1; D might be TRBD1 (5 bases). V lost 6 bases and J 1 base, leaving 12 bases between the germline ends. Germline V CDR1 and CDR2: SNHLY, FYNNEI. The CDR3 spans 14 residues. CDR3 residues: CASRLQEPNTEAFF. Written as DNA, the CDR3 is TGTGCCAGCAGGCTACAGGAACCGAACACTGAAGCTTTCTTT.

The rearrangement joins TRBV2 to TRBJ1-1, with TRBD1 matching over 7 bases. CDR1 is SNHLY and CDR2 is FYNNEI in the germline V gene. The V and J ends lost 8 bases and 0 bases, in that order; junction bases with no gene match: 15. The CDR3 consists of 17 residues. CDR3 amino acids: CASPTGTESMLNTEAFF. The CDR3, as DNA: TGTGCCAGCCCCACCGGGACAGAATCTATGTTGAACACTGAAGCTTTCTTT.

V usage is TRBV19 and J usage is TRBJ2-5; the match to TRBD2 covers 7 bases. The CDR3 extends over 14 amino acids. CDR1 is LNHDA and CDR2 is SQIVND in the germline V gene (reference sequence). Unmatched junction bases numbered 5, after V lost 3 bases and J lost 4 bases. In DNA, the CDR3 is TGTGCCAGTAGTATTGGGGGGGTGACAGAGACCCAGTACTTC. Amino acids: CASSIGGVTETQYF.

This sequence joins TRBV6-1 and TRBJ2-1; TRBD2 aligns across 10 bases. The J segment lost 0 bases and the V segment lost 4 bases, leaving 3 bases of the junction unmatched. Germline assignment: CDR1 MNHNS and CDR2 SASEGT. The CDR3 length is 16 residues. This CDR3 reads CASSALAGGSYNEQFF. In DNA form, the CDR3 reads TGTGCCAGCAGTGCTTTAGCGGGGGGCTCCTACAATGAGCAGTTCTTC.

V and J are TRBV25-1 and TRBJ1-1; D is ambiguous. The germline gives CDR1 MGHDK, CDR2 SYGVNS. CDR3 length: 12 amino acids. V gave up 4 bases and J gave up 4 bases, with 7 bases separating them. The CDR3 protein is CASSGFGTEAFF. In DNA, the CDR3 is TGTGCCAGCAGTGGGTTCGGCACTGAAGCTTTCTTT. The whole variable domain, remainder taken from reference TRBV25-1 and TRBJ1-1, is EADIYQTPRYLVIGTGKKITLECSQTMGHDKMYWYQQDPGMELHLIHYSYGVNSTEKGDLSSESTVSRIRTEHFPLTLESARPSHTSQYLCASSGFGTEAFFGQGTRLTVV.

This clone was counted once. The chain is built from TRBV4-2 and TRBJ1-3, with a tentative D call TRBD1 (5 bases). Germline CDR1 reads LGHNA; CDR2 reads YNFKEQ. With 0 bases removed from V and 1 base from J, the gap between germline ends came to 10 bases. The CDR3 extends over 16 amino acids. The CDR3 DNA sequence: TGTGCCAGCAGCCAAGATGGGGGAGGATCTGGAAACACCATATATTTT. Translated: CASSQDGGGSGNTIYF.

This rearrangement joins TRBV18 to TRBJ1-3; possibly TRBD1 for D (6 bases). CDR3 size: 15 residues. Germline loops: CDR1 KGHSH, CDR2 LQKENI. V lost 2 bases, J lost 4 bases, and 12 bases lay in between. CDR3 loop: CASSPRRDRGNTIYF. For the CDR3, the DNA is TGTGCCAGCTCACCAAGACGCGACAGGGGAAACACCATATATTTT.

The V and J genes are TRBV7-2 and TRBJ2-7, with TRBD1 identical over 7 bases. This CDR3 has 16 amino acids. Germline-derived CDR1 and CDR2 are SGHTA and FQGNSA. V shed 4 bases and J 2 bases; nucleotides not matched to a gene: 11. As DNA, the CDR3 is TGTGCCAGCAGCTACTGGGGTACAGGGGTTACCTACGAGCAGTACTTC. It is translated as CASSYWGTGVTYEQYF.